What follows describes a single TCR beta chain. Its antigen is unknown. The data were taken from a study of T-cell memory formation after mild COVID-19. Across the whole study: Largely, TCR clusters stayed within a single donor. The study's findings and limits: A subset of responding clones appeared in pre-infection memory, suggesting cross-reactive memory joined. Mainly in CM and EM were contracting CD4+ clones; CD8+ were in EMRA.

5'RACE, which relied on constant-segment primers, yielded TCR alpha and TCR beta cDNA libraries carrying sample barcodes and UMIs. MiXCR, applied by TCRdb to the 5' RACE reads, yields one record per CDR3 protein. Of 350,000 to 500,000 distinct CDR3 sequences listed, around 19% are singletons. The ends lost 0 bases at V and 1 base at J; junction bases unmatched: 9. This CDR3 has 18 amino acids. CDR1 is LGHNA, CDR2 YSLEER, per germline. The sequenced sample was PBMCs or a T cell subset sorted from them (not recorded which). The source of this sequence is an adult woman who had mild COVID-19 (a few samples of this study predate the infection). Cell type and time point are not known. The chain joins TRBV4-3 to TRBJ1-2, with 9 bases aligning to TRBD1. The CDR3 DNA follows: TGCGCCAGCAGCCAAGACTCAACAGGGGGCGCTTATAACTATGGCTACACCTTC. It yields the protein CASSQDSTGGAYNYGYTF.